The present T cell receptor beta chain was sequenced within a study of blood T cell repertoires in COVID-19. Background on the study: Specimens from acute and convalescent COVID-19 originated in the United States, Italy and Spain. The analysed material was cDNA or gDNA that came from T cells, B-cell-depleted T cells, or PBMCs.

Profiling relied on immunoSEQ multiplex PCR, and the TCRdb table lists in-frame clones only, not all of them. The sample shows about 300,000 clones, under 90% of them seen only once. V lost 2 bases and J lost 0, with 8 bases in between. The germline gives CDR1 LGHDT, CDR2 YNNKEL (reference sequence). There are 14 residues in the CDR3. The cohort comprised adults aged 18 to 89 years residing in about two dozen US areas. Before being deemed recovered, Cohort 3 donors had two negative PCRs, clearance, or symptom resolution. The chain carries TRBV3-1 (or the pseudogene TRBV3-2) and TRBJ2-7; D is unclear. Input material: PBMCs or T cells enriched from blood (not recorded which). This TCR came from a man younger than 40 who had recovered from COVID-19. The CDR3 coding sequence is TGTGCCAGCAGCCAAACCCCGGGCTCCTACGAGCAGTACTTC. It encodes CASSQTPGSYEQYF.